These T cell receptor beta chains were read from a single sample in a study of Ad26.COV2.S vaccination and SARS-CoV-2 variants. This table comes from immunoSEQ multiplex PCR, and its TCRdb copy is limited to in-frame clones, with some not included. Found here are 440,000 or so clones, 89% of them singletons; the top ten hold 1.5% to 2%. The starting material was peripheral blood, obtained in a trial of Ad26.COV2.S vaccine versus placebo. These receptors came from a person between 18 and 60 years old who received the Ad26.COV2.S COVID-19 vaccine or a placebo. Each CDR3 is given with its conserved first and last residue.

TRBV2	14	TRBJ1-5	CASSHDRAPQPQHF
TRBV29-1	17	TRBJ2-1	CSVTVGVTSGSAHEQFF
TRBV30	12	TRBJ1-2	CAWSVLGYGYTF
TRBV14	18	TRBJ2-6	CASSQEGGAPSGANVLTF
TRBV14	13	TRBJ1-1	CASSAGTGTEAFF
TRBV7-2	14	TRBJ1-1	CASSLQGAQTEAFF
TRBV5-4	13	TRBJ1-1	CASSPRENTEAFF
TRBV7-2	12	TRBJ2-1	CASSLYSNEQFF
TRBV19	15	TRBJ2-7	CASSTRTGRAYEQYF
TRBV6-5	14	TRBJ2-7	CASRVGTGAYEQYF
TRBV27	13	TRBJ1-1	CASRTFGNTEAFF
TRBV5-6	14	TRBJ1-2	CASSLVGIYYGYTF
TRBV7-8	14	TRBJ1-4	CASSQTPRHEKLFF
TRBV7-2	15	TRBJ2-3	CASSLGGSRTDTQYF
TRBV5-1	15	TRBJ2-3	CASRGRTGGTDTQYF
TRBV30	15	TRBJ2-3	CAWATGTRAADTQYF
TRBV6-5	14	TRBJ2-3	CASSSTASTDTQYF
TRBV3-1/TRBV3-2	13	TRBJ1-1	CASRLDRNTEAFF
TRBV5-4	13	TRBJ2-1	CASSLDTYNEQFF
TRBV27	14	TRBJ2-6	CASSWGSGANVLTF
TRBV5-1	11	TRBJ1-2	CASGQGNGYTF
TRBV2	12	TRBJ1-2	CASRATGSGYTF
TRBV9	16	TRBJ2-2	CASSPVGGAGTGELFF
TRBV6-5	14	TRBJ2-7	CASSYSVGLYEQYF
TRBV27	15	TRBJ2-3	CASSPRTVPPDTQYF
TRBV10-3	13	TRBJ2-5	CAISDGLAGGQYF
TRBV30	14	TRBJ2-5	CAWGRTLAGLPQYF
TRBV10-1	15	TRBJ2-1	CASSEGGTGNNEQFF
TRBV28	13	TRBJ1-2	CASSLGQNYGYTF
TRBV9	16	TRBJ2-2	CASSGGLADPTGELFF
TRBV3-1/TRBV3-2	15	TRBJ2-7	CASSQDPGGRYEQYF
TRBV7-2	14	TRBJ2-7	CASKLAHSSYEQYF
TRBV6-5	15	TRBJ1-3	CASSRDRGSGNTIYF
TRBV6-1	14	TRBJ1-2	CASSEDPYNYGYTF
TRBV12-3/TRBV12-4	13	TRBJ1-5	CASSSGGRQPQHF
TRBV19	13	TRBJ2-7	CASSMQGSDEQYF
TRBV7-2	14	TRBJ2-1	CASSLEVVSNEQFF
TRBV5-1	16	TRBJ2-5	CASSWVGLAGLETQYF
TRBV10-3	16	TRBJ2-2	CAISPLAGVRTGELFF
TRBV4-1	17	TRBJ2-5	CASSQARGLAGEETQYF
TRBV5-4	16	TRBJ1-2	CASSSSSGGQFDGYTF
TRBV7-9	15	TRBJ2-1	CASSFSGTSVNEQFF
TRBV6-5	15	TRBJ2-7	CASSYQTTGSYEQYF
TRBV5-1	14	TRBJ2-7	CASSLGPGMGEQYF
TRBV14	14	TRBJ1-1	CASSRPGVVTEAFF
TRBV14	15	TRBJ1-1	CASSQDPHRTEEAFF
TRBV2	15	TRBJ2-3	CASRGGHGYTDTQYF
TRBV28	13	TRBJ2-1	CASGTTPGNEQFF
TRBV4-1	16	TRBJ1-6	CASSQVLGQGDSPLHF
TRBV11-1	13	TRBJ2-3	CASSLRRGDTQYF
TRBV5-1	13	TRBJ2-7	CASSYRGPYEQYF
TRBV11-3	14	TRBJ1-2	CASSFKELHYGYTF
TRBV18	17	TRBJ1-3	CASSVQGSRHSGNTIYF
TRBV5-4	14	TRBJ1-1	CASSLGWVNTEAFF